The following is a T cell receptor (beta chain) sequence with its context. The sample originates from a study of a mutant IDH1 vaccine in newly diagnosed glioma. Time point here: baseline, week 1 (first vaccination visit). Treatment described: pre-vaccination baseline after standard-of-care therapy. The data were produced by immunoSEQ multiplex PCR, yet TCRdb's version contains in-frame clones alone and is incomplete. The sample has around 60,000 clones; more than 85% are singletons. The V end lost 1 base, the J end lost 6 bases, and 19 bases lay between the germline ends. The CDR3 is 17 residues long. Germline V gene sequence: CDR1 LGHNA, CDR2 YNFKEQ.

The V gene is TRBV4-2, the J gene TRBJ2-4; the D gene is possibly TRBD2 (6 bases). This sequence originates from a man aged 45-65 years with glioma. The sequenced sample was PBMCs, obtained from a glioma patient treated with radiotherapy, temozolomide or both. The CDR3 nucleotides are TGTGCCAGCAGCCAAGTAGGAGGAGGGCAGACCATAAACATTCAGTACTTC. This codes for CASSQVGGGQTINIQYF.